This TCR beta chain was identified in a study of CD8+ T cells in alopecia areata. The germline V gene has CDR1 MNHEY and CDR2 SMNVEV (reference sequence). V lost 1 base and J 5 bases, leaving 7 bases between the germline ends. The CDR3 totals 13 residues. Sorting from PBMCs produced CD4+ and CD8+ T cells. Following extraction, RNA underwent reverse transcription to cDNA, which served as the sequencing template. Assay: immunoSEQ multiplex PCR; the TCRdb copy retains only in-frame clones and omits some. Among tens of thousands of clones listed, approximately 96% were seen once. The count of this clone is one.

The source of this sequence is a human donor with alopecia areata. The material was CD8+ T cells sorted from blood, obtained at week 0. The chain couples TRBV27 to TRBJ2-3; TRBD1 might be the D (5 bases). CDR3 in amino acids: CASSLFQGDTQYF. CDR3 coding DNA: TGTGCCAGCAGTTTATTTCAGGGAGATACGCAGTATTTT.